A single sample gave rise to the 29 T cell receptor beta chains below, sequenced in a study of blood T cells in healthy people across ages. A second PCR of about 7 to 11 cycles used a sample-barcoded 5' primer and a J-beta primer mix. TCRdb reprocessed the 5' RACE reads with MiXCR, giving one entry per CDR3 protein. Of 800,000 or so distinct CDR3 sequences listed, 46% are singletons. What was sequenced was blood. Every receptor here comes from a man older than 75 in good health.

V usage is TRBV29-1 and J usage is TRBJ1-1; D call uncertain. Trimming took 6 bases from V and 2 from J, leaving 13 bases between them. Germline assignment: CDR1 SQVTM and CDR2 ANQGSEA. The CDR3 runs to 13 residues. The CDR3 DNA reads TGCAGCGTCGCAGGACTGGGAAACACTGAAGCTTTCTTT. Translation gives CSVAGLGNTEAFF.

For this clonotype: Being one base from a much bigger clone, this may be a read error. The chain combines TRBV12-3 or TRBV12-4 with TRBJ2-1; a possible D gene is TRBD1 (7 bases). The CDR3 extends over 15 amino acids. With 2 bases removed from V and 10 bases from J, the gap between germline ends came to 18 bases. In DNA, the CDR3 is TGTGCCAGCAGTTTAAGCGAGCAGGGGGGATACGAGCAGTTCTTC. This gives the protein CASSLSEQGGYEQFF.

The sample holds a few counts of this clonotype. This rearrangement joins TRBV7-2 to TRBJ2-1; D remains ambiguous. This CDR3 region has 15 residues. The germline gives CDR1 SGHTA, CDR2 FQGNSA. The ends were cut back, 5 bases at V and 0 bases at J, with 11 bases in the middle. DNA for the CDR3: TGTGCCAGCAGCCCAGACTTATACTCCTACAATGAGCAGTTCTTC. Translated: CASSPDLYSYNEQFF.

This clonotype has just a few counts. This chain links TRBV6-2 or TRBV6-3 with TRBJ1-2; D gene ambiguous. The ends were cut back, 4 bases at V and 8 bases at J, with 14 bases in the middle. Germline V lookup: CDR1 MNHEY, CDR2 SVGEGT. The CDR3 has 13 residues. CDR3 nucleotides: TGTGCCAGCAGTTTTTCGCCTCCTCGGGGCTACACCTTC. Amino acids: CASSFSPPRGYTF.

This chain links TRBV3-1 with TRBJ1-5; D not resolved. The V gene lost 1 base and the J gene lost 5 bases, with 6 bases spanning the gap. Looked up from germline, CDR1 is LGHDT and CDR2 is YNNKEL (reference sequence). CDR3 length: 13 amino acids. CDR3: CASSQGLDQPQHF. In DNA, the CDR3 is TGTGCCAGCAGCCAAGGCCTGGATCAGCCCCAGCATTTT.

V is TRBV29-1 and J is TRBJ1-2; D is ambiguous. The germline CDR1 and CDR2 sequences are SQVTM and ANQGSEA. The CDR3 totals 13 residues. V was pared by 0 bases and J by 5 bases, with 10 bases between. The CDR3 here is CSVEEERAYGYTF. The CDR3 DNA reads as TGCAGCGTTGAAGAGGAGAGAGCGTATGGCTACACCTTC.

The chain is built from TRBV29-1 and TRBJ2-7, with 8 nucleotides matching TRBD1. Unmatched junction bases numbered 7, after V lost 6 bases and J lost 3 bases. CDR1 is SQVTM and CDR2 is ANQGSEA in the germline V gene. This CDR3 spans 13 amino acids. For the CDR3, the DNA is TGCAGCGTAAAGACAGGGGAGAGCTACGAGCAGTACTTC. It specifies CSVKTGESYEQYF.

The chain recombines TRBV29-1 with TRBJ2-1; 7 bases agree with TRBD1. The CDR3 has 13 amino acids. After removal of 3 bases from V and 8 bases from J, the junction contained 7 bases not matched to a gene. Per the germline V gene, CDR1 is SQVTM and CDR2 is ANQGSEA. CDR3 DNA sequence: TGCAGCGTTGATGGGGGACAGAGGGATGAGCAGTTCTTC. It translates to CSVDGGQRDEQFF.

This chain uses TRBV4-2 with TRBJ2-3, with D possibly matching TRBD1 (5 bases). Germline V gene data show CDR1 as LGHNA and CDR2 as YNFKEQ. The CDR3 totals 21 residues. Between the trimmed V and J ends, which lost 4 bases and 0 bases, there was a span of 29 bases. Here the CDR3 reads CASSPKGVTRTLSRSTDTQYF. The CDR3, as DNA: TGTGCCAGCAGCCCAAAAGGGGTGACGAGGACCCTCTCCCGTAGCACAGATACGCAGTATTTT.

Points on this clonotype: A much larger clone sits a single nucleotide away, making a read error possible. The chain carries TRBV20-1 and TRBJ2-1; D call uncertain. This CDR3 spans 16 amino acids. V was shortened by 5 bases and J by 4 bases, with 21 bases between the two germline ends. CDR1 and CDR2 from the germline V gene are DFQATT and SNEGSKA (reference sequence). This CDR3 is CSALHKGRVQYNEQFF. The CDR3 bases are TGCAGTGCTCTTCATAAAGGACGGGTGCAGTACAATGAGCAGTTCTTC.

This chain links TRBV20-1 with TRBJ2-3; D gene ambiguous. Germline lookup yields CDR1 DFQATT and CDR2 SNEGSKA (reference sequence). V was trimmed by 4 bases and J by 0 bases, leaving 11 bases between them. This CDR3 region has 14 residues. Written as DNA, the CDR3 is TGCAGTGCTAAGGTCAGCGCTAGCACAGATACGCAGTATTTT. It specifies CSAKVSASTDTQYF.

This clonotype was detected a few times. The rearrangement uses TRBV7-2 and TRBJ2-1; 7 bases agree with TRBD2. Matching the DNA end better, TRBJ2-7 makes the J call doubtful. The length of the CDR3 is 17 residues. In germline, CDR1 is SGHTA, CDR2 FQGNSA. The CDR3 coding sequence is TGTGCCAGCAGCTTAAGGAGCGCGGGGACTAACTACAATGAGCAGTACTTC. Translating it yields CASSLRSAGTNYNEQYF.

This clonotype occurred once. This rearrangement joins TRBV5-1 to TRBJ2-5, with 9 nucleotides matching TRBD2. The germline gives CDR1 SGHRS, CDR2 YFSETQ. Trimming cost V 6 bases and J 5 bases; bases outside gene matches: 11. The CDR3 runs 15 residues. The CDR3: CASNYLGLAYETQYF. DNA of the CDR3: TGCGCCAGCAACTACCTGGGACTAGCTTACGAGACCCAGTACTTC.

The chain employs TRBV5-8 and TRBJ2-7; D tentatively fits TRBD1 or TRBD2 (5 bases each). Trimming took off 4 bases at V and 5 bases at J, with 10 bases between the two ends. Germline CDR1 is SGHTS and CDR2 is YDEGEE. This CDR3 comprises 12 residues. CDR3 amino acids: CASSRGPHEQYF. CDR3 coding DNA: TGTGCCAGCAGCCGGGGACCACACGAGCAGTACTTC.

V gene TRBV5-1 combines with J gene TRBJ1-4; possibly TRBD1 for D (6 bases). The CDR3 loop spans 15 amino acids. Trimming pared 7 bases from V and 8 bases from J, leaving 21 bases between. Germline loops: CDR1 SGHRS, CDR2 YFSETQ. The chain's CDR3 is CASRGSGDSREKLFF. For the CDR3, the DNA is TGCGCCAGCCGAGGGTCAGGGGATTCGCGAGAAAAACTGTTTTTT. The full variable domain, its missing parts supplied by reference TRBV5-1 and TRBJ1-4, is KAGVTQTPRYLIKTRGQQVTLSCSPISGHRSVSWYQQTPGQGLQFLFEYFSETQRNKGNFPGRFSGRQFSNSRSEMNVSTLELGDSALYLCASRGSGDSREKLFFGSGTQLSVL.

The genes are TRBV6-2 or TRBV6-3 and TRBJ2-3; tentative D call: TRBD1 (7 bases). The V and J ends lost 6 bases and 5 bases respectively, with 24 bases between them. This CDR3 is built from 17 residues. From germline, CDR1 is MNHEY and CDR2 SVGEGT. The CDR3 region is CASSPRPRGAGRDTQYF. The CDR3 nucleotides read TGTGCCAGCAGCCCACGCCCCAGGGGGGCAGGGCGAGATACGCAGTATTTT.

V gene TRBV3-1 combines with J gene TRBJ2-7; possible D gene TRBD1, 6 bases. CDR3 length equals 16 residues. V lost 1 base to trimming and J lost 1 base, with 14 bases between them. The V gene's germline CDR1 is LGHDT and CDR2 YNNKEL (reference sequence). The CDR3: CASSQGVGTRSYEQYF. The DNA of the CDR3 is TGTGCCAGCAGCCAAGGGGTCGGGACAAGATCCTACGAGCAGTACTTC.

V is TRBV7-9 and J is TRBJ1-1; D gene unclear. CDR1 and CDR2 from the germline V gene are SEHNR and FQNEAQ (reference sequence). The CDR3 is 15 residues long. Trimming left V 1 base short and J 0 bases short, with 9 bases between. CDR3 DNA: TGTGCCAGCAGCTTAGATTCAGTCATGAACACTGAAGCTTTCTTT. Its translation: CASSLDSVMNTEAFF.

The chain has TRBV6-2 or TRBV6-3 and TRBJ2-1; possibly TRBD2 for D (6 bases). Between the trimmed V and J ends, which lost 8 bases and 7 bases, there was a span of 12 bases. Per the germline V gene, CDR1 is MNHEY and CDR2 is SVGEGT. The CDR3 runs to 12 residues. CDR3 region: CASALAWNEQFF. The CDR3 bases are TGTGCCAGCGCCCTAGCGTGGAATGAGCAGTTCTTC.

In this sample, this clonotype turned up many times. The J gene is TRBJ2-7, the V gene TRBV12-3 or TRBV12-4; 10 bases fit TRBD2. V shed 5 bases, J shed 4 bases, and the junction held 5 bases outside the gene matches. The CDR3 runs 14 residues. The CDR3 loop reads CASSQTSGPYEQYF. CDR3 in DNA: TGTGCCAGCAGTCAGACTAGCGGGCCGTACGAGCAGTACTTC.

The J gene is TRBJ1-5, the V gene TRBV2; unclear D gene. CDR3 length: 15 amino acids. Germline values: CDR1 SNHLY, CDR2 FYNNEI. Trimming took off 6 bases at V and 0 bases at J, with 12 bases between the two ends. The chain's CDR3 is CASSVWGGSNQPQHF. CDR3 sequence (DNA): TGTGCCAGCAGCGTCTGGGGTGGTAGCAATCAGCCCCAGCATTTT.

This clonotype has a handful of counts. The V gene is TRBV5-6, the J gene TRBJ2-1; 7 nucleotides align to TRBD2. TRBJ2-7 explains the end of the DNA better; the J call may be wrong. This CDR3 is built from 16 residues. The germline CDR1 and CDR2 sequences are SGHDT and YYEEEE. The CDR3: CASSLASGLPYNEQYF. CDR3 coding DNA: TGTGCCAGCAGCTTGGCTAGCGGCTTACCCTACAATGAGCAGTACTTC.

There are a few counts of this clonotype. The CDR3, as DNA: TGTGCCAGCAGCCTCCCGACTAGCGGGAGCAACGCAGATACGCAGTATTTT. Its protein product is CASSLPTSGSNADTQYF. This chain connects TRBV7-3 to TRBJ2-3; 12 bases agree with TRBD2. This CDR3 comprises 17 residues. Germline CDR1 reads SGHTA; CDR2 reads FQGTGA. V lost 5 bases to trimming and J lost 4 bases; unmatched junction nucleotides: 10.

Turning to this clonotype: This may stem from a read error, because a much larger clone lies one nucleotide away. The genes are TRBV20-1 and TRBJ2-1; 11 bases align to TRBD2. The end of the DNA aligns better with TRBJ2-7, so the J call may be wrong. CDR3 length: 16 residues. Germline-derived CDR1 and CDR2 are DFQATT and SNEGSKA (reference sequence). CDR3 protein: CSARSPRGLADNEQYF. CDR3 nucleotide sequence: TGCAGTGCTAGATCCCCACGGGGACTAGCGGACAATGAGCAGTACTTC.

The rearrangement uses TRBV6-1 and TRBJ2-1, with D perhaps TRBD2 (7 bases). Germline V gene data show CDR1 as MNHNS and CDR2 as SASEGT. The V and J ends lost 1 base and 2 bases respectively, with 12 bases between them. The CDR3 loop spans 16 amino acids. CDR3 loop: CASSEVGGGPYNEQFF. CDR3 coding DNA: TGTGCCAGCAGTGAAGTTGGGGGGGGGCCCTACAATGAGCAGTTCTTC.

The gene calls are TRBV28 and TRBJ2-2; D is tentatively TRBD1 or TRBD2 (5 bases each). V lost 9 bases and J 4 bases, leaving 15 bases between the germline ends. The CDR3 sequence is 14 residues long. Per the germline V gene, CDR1 is MDHEN and CDR2 is SYDVKM. This CDR3 is CASTGAGPTGELFF. In nucleotides, the CDR3 is TGTGCCAGTACCGGGGCAGGGCCCACCGGGGAGCTGTTTTTT.

On this clonotype: The junction departs from germline at one end; a sequencing error may be responsible. The chain is built from TRBV7-7 and TRBJ2-5; weak D call: TRBD2 (6 bases). The CDR3 consists of 15 residues. Germline V CDR1 and CDR2: SSHAT, FNYEAQ (reference sequence). CDR3 bases: TGTGCTAGCAGCTTCCAAAGCGGGTTTCAAGAGACCCAGTACTTC. Its translation: CASSFQSGFQETQYF. The complete variable domain, with remaining parts taken from reference TRBV7-7 and TRBJ2-5, reads GAGVSQSPRYKVTKRGQDVTLRCDPISSHATLYWYQQALGQGPEFLTYFNYEAQPDKSGLPSDRFSAERPEGSISTLTIQRTEQRDSAMYRCASSFQSGFQETQYFGPGTRLLVL.

Only a few counts were recorded for this clonotype. This rearrangement joins TRBV28 to TRBJ2-7; 7 bases are shared with TRBD1. Germline values: CDR1 MDHEN, CDR2 SYDVKM. V was pared by 5 bases and J by 5 bases, with 6 bases of the junction left unmatched. This CDR3 region has 13 residues. The DNA for the CDR3 is TGTGCCAGCAGTAGACAGGGAACCCACGAGCAGTACTTC. The encoded protein is CASSRQGTHEQYF.

This clonotype was counted many times. This chain links TRBV9 with TRBJ2-7, with a weak D call TRBD2 (6 bases). This CDR3 region has 16 residues. V lost 4 bases and J lost 0, with 17 bases in between. The germline gives CDR1 SGDLS, CDR2 YYNGEE. In nucleotides, the CDR3 is TGTGCCAGCAGCCCCGGAGAAGCGGGTCTCTCCTACGAGCAGTACTTC. This encodes CASSPGEAGLSYEQYF.